This is a list of T cell receptor beta chains from one sample in a study of cytomegalovirus exposure and HLA in healthy donors. Profiling relied on immunoSEQ multiplex PCR, and the TCRdb table lists in-frame clones only, not all of them. The sample lists approximately 100,000 clones, more than 70% occurring once. The sequenced material came from PBMCs. The receptors stem from a woman in her 40s in good health and CMV-seronegative. The conserved cysteine and the conserved F or W are not part of the CDR3 here.

V	J	CDR3
TRBV27	TRBJ2-7	ASSFRGGYEQY
TRBV9	TRBJ2-2	ASRPGAGGITGELF
TRBV6-1	TRBJ1-1	ASTIMPQGGAEAF
TRBV10-3	TRBJ1-2	AISERGQTNYGYT
TRBV5-1	TRBJ1-2	ASSLGTAANYGYT
TRBV4-2	TRBJ1-6	ASSQDLGLVASPLH
TRBV28	TRBJ2-1	ASSSRTGRNEQF
TRBV5-6	TRBJ1-2	ASSPRDRYYYGYT
TRBV5-1	TRBJ1-2	ASRTGQTGYT
TRBV5-8	TRBJ2-7	ASRKAGPAAYEQY
TRBV28	TRBJ1-5	ASSPTWSQPQN
TRBV4-3	TRBJ2-1	ASSQEPGLAGSNEQF
TRBV19	TRBJ1-5	ASHAQGANTISNQPQH
TRBV11-2	TRBJ1-5	ASSLGGTASNQPQH
TRBV15	TRBJ2-7	ATSREGQGYEQY
TRBV7-2	TRBJ1-3	ASSRTASSGNTIY
TRBV28	TRBJ2-7	ASSFSLWGLTYEQY
TRBV7-6	TRBJ1-5	ASSLAGGGIQPQH
TRBV5-1	TRBJ1-6	ASSLGGDSPLH
TRBV7-2	TRBJ2-7	ASSFDRDGYEQY
TRBV5-1	TRBJ2-7	ASSETSGSYEQY
TRBV19	TRBJ2-5	ASSRRGHQETQY
TRBV30	TRBJ1-4	AWVNGPREKLF
TRBV25-1	TRBJ1-6	ATKRRGNNDSPLN
TRBV6-1	TRBJ1-5	ASSERAGWDQPQH
TRBV29-1	TRBJ1-1	SVSLPWGQSNTEAF
TRBV5-1	TRBJ2-2	ASSQGQLDTGELF
TRBV9	TRBJ1-2	ASSPEQGKYGYT